The rows below give T cell receptor beta chains drawn from one sample of a study of shared clonotypes between healthy human individuals. Profiling relied on immunoSEQ multiplex PCR, and the TCRdb table lists in-frame clones only, not all of them. Counted here are under 2,000,000 clones, about 95% occurring once; the ten biggest clones make up more than 0.9%. What was sequenced was naive CD8+ T cells sorted from blood. These receptors all come from a man aged 18 to 29 in good health. CDR3s include the opening cysteine and the closing phenylalanine or tryptophan. The D gene is left open where the match is weak. Clone size is shown for a subset of rows, as once, few, many or a class of expanded clone.

D gene: -; J gene: TRBJ1-1; clone size: -; V gene: TRBV6-6; CDR3 protein: CASSYSSEAFF; CDR3 DNA: TGTGCCAGCAGTTACTCGTCTGAAGCTTTCTTT
D gene: -; J gene: TRBJ1-6; clone size: -; V gene: TRBV7-9; CDR3 protein: CASSLTGFRNSPLHF; CDR3 DNA: TGTGCCAGCAGCTTAACAGGGTTTAGGAATTCACCCCTCCACTTT
D gene: -; J gene: TRBJ1-5; clone size: -; V gene: TRBV27; CDR3 protein: CASTPGAGQPQHF; CDR3 DNA: TGTGCCAGCACCCCAGGGGCAGGTCAGCCCCAGCATTTT
D gene: TRBD1; J gene: TRBJ1-2; clone size: -; V gene: TRBV7-9; CDR3 protein: CASSTRTGFYGYTF; CDR3 DNA: TGTGCCAGCAGCACGCGGACAGGATTCTATGGCTACACCTTC
D gene: -; J gene: TRBJ2-1; clone size: -; V gene: TRBV13; CDR3 protein: CASSSLENEQFF; CDR3 DNA: TGTGCCAGCAGCTCCTTGGAAAATGAGCAGTTCTTC
D gene: -; J gene: TRBJ2-7; clone size: -; V gene: TRBV7-9; CDR3 protein: CASSLTTATYEQYF; CDR3 DNA: TGTGCCAGCAGCTTAACCACAGCAACCTACGAGCAGTACTTC
D gene: TRBD1; J gene: TRBJ1-2; clone size: -; V gene: TRBV7-9; CDR3 protein: CASSPRDRDYGYTF; CDR3 DNA: TGTGCCAGCAGTCCCCGGGACAGGGACTATGGCTACACCTTC
D gene: -; J gene: TRBJ1-5; clone size: -; V gene: TRBV28; CDR3 protein: CASSSYLVGGDQPQHF; CDR3 DNA: TGTGCCAGCAGTTCGTACCTCGTGGGCGGGGATCAGCCCCAGCATTTT
D gene: TRBD1; J gene: TRBJ1-5; clone size: -; V gene: TRBV13; CDR3 protein: CASVAYRGNQPQHF; CDR3 DNA: TGTGCCAGCGTAGCTTACAGGGGGAATCAGCCCCAGCATTTT
D gene: TRBD1; J gene: TRBJ2-5; clone size: -; V gene: TRBV2; CDR3 protein: CASRVLDRAQETQYF; CDR3 DNA: TGTGCCAGCCGGGTGTTGGACAGGGCTCAAGAGACCCAGTACTTC
D gene: -; J gene: TRBJ2-7; clone size: -; V gene: TRBV29-1; CDR3 protein: CSVEDGGSEQYF; CDR3 DNA: TGCAGCGTTGAAGATGGGGGATCCGAGCAGTACTTC
D gene: -; J gene: TRBJ2-5; clone size: -; V gene: TRBV4-1; CDR3 protein: CASSQPMGAGETQYF; CDR3 DNA: TGCGCCAGCAGCCAGCCCATGGGGGCGGGAGAGACCCAGTACTTC
D gene: -; J gene: TRBJ2-7; clone size: once; V gene: TRBV29-1; CDR3 protein: CSGTGTGVHEQYF; CDR3 DNA: TGCAGCGGTACCGGGACGGGGGTACACGAGCAGTACTTC
D gene: -; J gene: TRBJ1-5; clone size: -; V gene: TRBV27; CDR3 protein: CASRIRGGNQPQHF; CDR3 DNA: TGTGCCAGCAGGATCAGGGGAGGGAATCAGCCCCAGCATTTT
D gene: -; J gene: TRBJ1-3; clone size: -; V gene: TRBV27; CDR3 protein: CASSPLPGNTIYF; CDR3 DNA: TGTGCCAGCAGTCCATTACCAGGGAACACCATATATTTT
D gene: -; J gene: TRBJ1-5; clone size: -; V gene: TRBV7-8; CDR3 protein: CASSPDGNQPQHF; CDR3 DNA: TGTGCCAGCAGCCCTGACGGGAATCAGCCCCAGCATTTT
D gene: -; J gene: TRBJ2-2; clone size: -; V gene: TRBV6-1; CDR3 protein: CASSEEERQYTGELFF; CDR3 DNA: TGTGCCAGCAGTGAAGAGGAGCGTCAGTACACCGGGGAGCTGTTTTTT
D gene: TRBD1; J gene: TRBJ2-7; clone size: -; V gene: TRBV27; CDR3 protein: CAIGQAGYEQYF; CDR3 DNA: TGTGCCATTGGACAGGCCGGTTACGAGCAGTACTTC
D gene: -; J gene: TRBJ2-7; clone size: -; V gene: TRBV6-1; CDR3 protein: CASSEVGSVSEQYF; CDR3 DNA: TGTGCCAGCAGTGAAGTGGGTAGCGTGAGCGAGCAGTACTTC
D gene: TRBD2; J gene: TRBJ2-3; clone size: -; V gene: TRBV6-1; CDR3 protein: CASSERGLAGVANTQYF; CDR3 DNA: TGTGCCAGCAGTGAACGGGGACTAGCGGGGGTTGCAAATACGCAGTATTTT
D gene: -; J gene: TRBJ2-5; clone size: -; V gene: TRBV9; CDR3 protein: CASSVGDGKRETQYF; CDR3 DNA: TGTGCCAGCAGCGTAGGGGACGGCAAAAGAGAGACCCAGTACTTC
D gene: -; J gene: TRBJ2-5; clone size: -; V gene: TRBV15; CDR3 protein: CATSRDAEGETQYF; CDR3 DNA: TGTGCCACCAGCAGAGATGCCGAGGGAGAGACCCAGTACTTC
D gene: TRBD2; J gene: TRBJ2-1; clone size: -; V gene: TRBV11-2; CDR3 protein: CASSLGRGGLSYNEQFF; CDR3 DNA: TGTGCCAGCAGCCTGGGACGCGGGGGGCTCTCCTACAATGAGCAGTTCTTC
D gene: -; J gene: TRBJ2-3; clone size: -; V gene: TRBV5-1; CDR3 protein: CASSLEFTDTQYF; CDR3 DNA: TGCGCCAGCAGCTTGGAGTTCACAGATACGCAGTATTTT
D gene: TRBD2; J gene: TRBJ2-7; clone size: -; V gene: TRBV4-1; CDR3 protein: CASSQGAAGGLYEQYF; CDR3 DNA: TGCGCCAGCAGCCAAGGGGCAGCGGGGGGACTCTACGAGCAGTACTTC
D gene: -; J gene: TRBJ1-5; clone size: -; V gene: TRBV7-8; CDR3 protein: CASSLSNQPQHF; CDR3 DNA: TGTGCCAGCAGCCTATCGAACCAGCCCCAGCATTTT
D gene: -; J gene: TRBJ2-1; clone size: few; V gene: TRBV27; CDR3 protein: CASSWGANEQFF; CDR3 DNA: TGTGCCAGCAGCTGGGGAGCCAATGAGCAGTTCTTC
D gene: -; J gene: TRBJ1-4; clone size: -; V gene: TRBV6-1; CDR3 protein: CASSDPTGVLNEKLFF; CDR3 DNA: TGTGCCAGCAGTGACCCTACGGGGGTCCTTAATGAAAAACTGTTTTTT
D gene: TRBD1; J gene: TRBJ2-7; clone size: -; V gene: TRBV29-1; CDR3 protein: CSVLGQGENEQYF; CDR3 DNA: TGCAGCGTGCTGGGACAGGGCGAAAACGAGCAGTACTTC
D gene: TRBD1; J gene: TRBJ1-6; clone size: few; V gene: TRBV27; CDR3 protein: CASSLSSGQGGSPLHF; CDR3 DNA: TGTGCCAGCAGTTTATCCTCCGGACAGGGAGGATCACCCCTCCACTTT
D gene: -; J gene: TRBJ1-4; clone size: -; V gene: TRBV7-9; CDR3 protein: CASSFLAGKLFF; CDR3 DNA: TGTGCCAGCAGCTTTTTGGCGGGAAAACTGTTTTTT
D gene: -; J gene: TRBJ2-7; clone size: -; V gene: TRBV19; CDR3 protein: CASSDGRKYEQYF; CDR3 DNA: TGTGCCAGTAGTGATGGACGGAAATACGAGCAGTACTTC
D gene: TRBD1; J gene: TRBJ2-7; clone size: few; V gene: TRBV6-1; CDR3 protein: CASSEGQGVRYEQYF; CDR3 DNA: TGTGCCAGCAGTGAAGGACAGGGTGTTCGGTACGAGCAGTACTTC
D gene: -; J gene: TRBJ1-2; clone size: -; V gene: TRBV19; CDR3 protein: CASSIKGYYGYTF; CDR3 DNA: TGTGCCAGTAGTATTAAAGGGTACTATGGCTACACCTTC
D gene: -; J gene: TRBJ2-7; clone size: once; V gene: TRBV29-1; CDR3 protein: CSVLGLHYEQYF; CDR3 DNA: TGCAGCGTCCTGGGTCTTCACTACGAGCAGTACTTC
D gene: -; J gene: TRBJ1-4; clone size: -; V gene: TRBV4-1; CDR3 protein: CASSHVGFANEKLFF; CDR3 DNA: TGCGCCAGCAGCCACGTGGGGTTTGCTAATGAAAAACTGTTTTTT
D gene: -; J gene: TRBJ1-1; clone size: -; V gene: TRBV6-6; CDR3 protein: CASSYFGAFF; CDR3 DNA: TGTGCCAGCAGTTACTTTGGAGCTTTCTTT
D gene: -; J gene: TRBJ1-1; clone size: -; V gene: TRBV7-9; CDR3 protein: CASTSLRGVTFF; CDR3 DNA: TGTGCCAGCACCTCCCTAAGGGGGGTAACTTTCTTT
D gene: TRBD1; J gene: TRBJ1-2; clone size: -; V gene: TRBV4-3; CDR3 protein: CASSQDPAAGQGGYGYTF; CDR3 DNA: TGCGCCAGCAGCCAAGATCCCGCCGCCGGACAGGGGGGCTATGGCTACACCTTC
D gene: -; J gene: TRBJ2-3; clone size: -; V gene: TRBV15; CDR3 protein: CATSVAGADTQYF; CDR3 DNA: TGTGCCACCAGTGTAGCAGGGGCTGATACGCAGTATTTT
D gene: -; J gene: TRBJ1-2; clone size: once; V gene: TRBV7-7; CDR3 protein: CASSHRVNYGYTF; CDR3 DNA: TGTGCTAGCAGCCACAGGGTTAACTATGGCTACACCTTC
D gene: -; J gene: TRBJ2-3; clone size: -; V gene: TRBV5-1; CDR3 protein: CASSQWGTDTQYF; CDR3 DNA: TGCGCCAGCAGCCAATGGGGCACAGATACGCAGTATTTT
D gene: TRBD2; J gene: TRBJ2-5; clone size: -; V gene: TRBV9; CDR3 protein: CASSAGLAGGEETQYF; CDR3 DNA: TGTGCCAGCAGCGCCGGACTAGCGGGGGGTGAAGAGACCCAGTACTTC
D gene: -; J gene: TRBJ1-2; clone size: -; V gene: TRBV30; CDR3 protein: CAWTTGVGGYTF; CDR3 DNA: TGTGCCTGGACCACAGGAGTAGGTGGCTACACCTTC
D gene: -; J gene: TRBJ2-7; clone size: -; V gene: TRBV30; CDR3 protein: CAWSDAYEQYF; CDR3 DNA: TGTGCCTGGAGTGATGCCTACGAGCAGTACTTC
D gene: -; J gene: TRBJ2-2; clone size: few; V gene: TRBV6-5; CDR3 protein: CASSYSLGTGELFF; CDR3 DNA: TGTGCCAGCAGTTACTCGTTGGGGACCGGGGAGCTGTTTTTT
D gene: -; J gene: TRBJ2-7; clone size: -; V gene: TRBV1; CDR3 protein: CTSSQEYRGYEQYF; CDR3 DNA: TGCACCAGCAGCCAAGAGTACAGGGGTTACGAGCAGTACTTC
D gene: TRBD1; J gene: TRBJ2-7; clone size: -; V gene: TRBV11-2; CDR3 protein: CASSYGTGGYEQYF; CDR3 DNA: TGTGCCAGCAGCTACGGGACAGGGGGCTACGAGCAGTACTTC
D gene: -; J gene: TRBJ2-3; clone size: -; V gene: TRBV27; CDR3 protein: CASSPLGFGTDTQYF; CDR3 DNA: TGTGCCAGCAGTCCGTTAGGGTTTGGCACAGATACGCAGTATTTT
D gene: TRBD1; J gene: TRBJ2-7; clone size: -; V gene: TRBV7-6; CDR3 protein: CASSFGTGDSYEQYF; CDR3 DNA: TGTGCCAGCAGCTTCGGGACAGGGGATTCCTACGAGCAGTACTTC
D gene: -; J gene: TRBJ1-2; clone size: -; V gene: TRBV7-9; CDR3 protein: CASSPQGGGVVYGYTF; CDR3 DNA: TGTGCCAGCAGCCCCCAAGGCGGCGGAGTTGTCTATGGCTACACCTTC
D gene: -; J gene: TRBJ1-1; clone size: -; V gene: TRBV6-1; CDR3 protein: CASIKGVAEAFF; CDR3 DNA: TGTGCCAGCATTAAAGGGGTGGCTGAAGCTTTCTTT
D gene: -; J gene: TRBJ2-5; clone size: once; V gene: TRBV6-1; CDR3 protein: CASRRLGGETQYF; CDR3 DNA: TGTGCCAGCAGGCGACTAGGTGGGGAGACCCAGTACTTC
D gene: -; J gene: TRBJ2-7; clone size: -; V gene: TRBV29-1; CDR3 protein: CSVGYLGEQYF; CDR3 DNA: TGCAGCGTTGGTTACCTTGGTGAGCAGTACTTC